The 26 T cell receptor beta chains given below trace back to one sample, sequenced in a study of blood T cell repertoires in COVID-19. Produced via immunoSEQ multiplex PCR; TCRdb's table is partial and in-frame only. This sample yields 260,000 or so clones, of which nearly 90% are seen a single time; around 0.7% belongs to the top ten. Material for sequencing was peripheral blood. The receptor set was obtained from a human donor in a cohort sampled during active COVID-19.

This chain joins TRBV7-2 and TRBJ1-1; TRBD1 matches 8 bases. The CDR3 is 15 residues long. Germline V gives CDR1 SGHTA, CDR2 FQGNSA. V shed 5 bases and J 5 bases; nucleotides not matched to a gene: 10. The CDR3 sequence is CASSPQGALGTEAFF. DNA of the CDR3: TGTGCCAGCAGCCCCCAGGGGGCATTAGGGACTGAAGCTTTCTTT.

This clone was recorded once. The V call is TRBV6-6, the J call TRBJ2-7; possible D gene TRBD2, 5 bases. V lost 2 bases, J lost 4 bases, and 9 bases lay in between. The germline V gene encodes CDR1 MNHNY and CDR2 SVGAGI (reference sequence). The CDR3 is 13 residues long. This CDR3 reads CASSYLSGYEQYF. The CDR3 bases are TGTGCCAGCAGTTACCTTTCGGGGTACGAGCAGTACTTC.

This chain uses TRBV11-2 with TRBJ1-4, with no clear D. The germline V gene encodes CDR1 SGHAT and CDR2 FQNNGV. The CDR3 is 12 amino acids. Deletions cut 5 bases from V and 6 bases from J, with 7 bases between. The CDR3 loop is CASSLLDEKLFF. CDR3 DNA sequence: TGTGCCAGCAGCCTCCTAGATGAAAAACTGTTTTTT.

The chain couples TRBV30 to TRBJ1-2; D might be TRBD1 (5 bases). The germline gives CDR1 GTSNPN, CDR2 SVGIG (reference sequence). Trimming took off 0 bases at V and 6 bases at J, with 8 bases between the two ends. The CDR3 has 12 residues. CDR3 sequence reads: CAWSVGGDGYTF. As DNA, the CDR3 is TGTGCCTGGAGTGTAGGAGGGGATGGCTACACCTTC.

The rearrangement joins TRBV4-3 to TRBJ1-2; D not certain. This CDR3 is built from 13 residues. The V end was cut by 1 base, the J end by 6 bases, with 9 bases between. The germline gives CDR1 LGHNA, CDR2 YSLEER. In DNA, the CDR3 is TGCGCCAGCAGCCAAGTAAACCGGGATGGCTACACCTTC. It yields the protein CASSQVNRDGYTF.

The chain joins TRBV27 to TRBJ1-6; D ambiguous. CDR1 is MNHEY and CDR2 is SMNVEV in the germline V gene (reference sequence). V dropped 2 bases and J dropped 5 bases, with 22 bases sitting between them. CDR3 length: 19 residues. CDR3 region: CASSLIGYSGEADNSPLHF. CDR3 sequence (DNA): TGTGCCAGCAGTTTAATTGGTTACTCCGGGGAAGCGGATAATTCACCCCTCCACTTT.

The chain joins TRBV30 to TRBJ2-5; 14 nucleotides line up with TRBD2. The CDR3 runs to 15 residues. J gave up 4 bases and V 5 bases, and 6 bases lay outside the gene matches. Germline loops: CDR1 GTSNPN, CDR2 SVGIG (reference sequence). CDR3 coding DNA: TGTGCCTGGGGACTAGCGGGGGGAAATTCAGAGACCCAGTACTTC. Residues: CAWGLAGGNSETQYF.

The V call is TRBV5-1, the J call TRBJ2-5; TRBD2 is a possible D gene (7 bases). The germline V gene has CDR1 SGHRS and CDR2 YFSETQ. Trimming took 1 base from V and 5 from J, leaving 15 bases between them. This CDR3 is built from 15 residues. CDR3 sequence (DNA): TGCGCCAGCAGCTTGAGGGGGGGACCTAAGGAGACCCAGTACTTC. Translation: CASSLRGGPKETQYF.

The V and J genes are TRBV28 and TRBJ2-2; no clear D gene. Germline V gives CDR1 MDHEN, CDR2 SYDVKM. The CDR3 is 14 amino acids. V was shortened by 6 bases and J by 4 bases, with 12 bases between the two germline ends. In nucleotides, the CDR3 is TGTGCCAGCAGGCCGCGAGCTTTCACCGGGGAGCTGTTTTTT. Translating it yields CASRPRAFTGELFF.

This chain connects TRBV11-1 to TRBJ2-7, with TRBD2 matching 7 bases. Germline V CDR1 and CDR2: SGHAT, FQDESV (reference sequence). The CDR3 contains 15 residues. Trimming removed 1 base from V and 5 bases from J; junction bases left unmatched: 8. CDR3 amino acids: CASSLGGGSSNEQYF. CDR3 nucleotides: TGTGCCAGCAGCTTAGGGGGCGGGAGTTCCAACGAGCAGTACTTC.

The chain uses TRBV7-2 and TRBJ1-1; D gene unclear. V was trimmed by 4 bases and J by 2 bases, leaving 14 bases between them. CDR1 and CDR2 (germline): SGHTA, FQGNSA. The CDR3 is 15 amino acids. The CDR3 DNA reads as TGTGCCAGCAGCTCTTCCGGAGTTCTAAACACTGAAGCTTTCTTT. Residues: CASSSSGVLNTEAFF. The whole variable domain, filled in from reference TRBV7-2 and TRBJ1-1, reads GAGVSQSPSNKVTEKGKDVELRCDPISGHTALYWYRQSLGQGLEFLIYFQGNSAPDKSGLPSDRFSAERTGGSVSTLTIQRTQQEDSAVYLCASSSSGVLNTEAFFGQGTRLTVV.

This clone was observed a single time. In DNA, the CDR3 is TGTGCCAGCAGTCAGGGACACGGGGACTATGGCTACACCTTC. This encodes CASSQGHGDYGYTF. J is TRBJ1-2 and V is TRBV6-6; D is possibly TRBD1 (6 bases). Germline-derived CDR1 and CDR2 are MNHNY and SVGAGI (reference sequence). V was shortened by 5 bases and J by 3 bases, with 13 bases between the two germline ends. The CDR3 spans 14 residues.

This clone showed up just a few times. V usage is TRBV2 and J usage is TRBJ1-1; 8 nucleotides match TRBD1. J was trimmed by 3 bases and V by 7 bases; bases with no gene match: 4. The CDR3 runs 13 residues. Germline V lookup: CDR1 SNHLY, CDR2 FYNNEI. For the CDR3, the DNA is TGTGCCAGCAACGGACAGGGCGACACTGAAGCTTTCTTT. Translated: CASNGQGDTEAFF.

V gene TRBV6-2 or TRBV6-3 combines with J gene TRBJ2-7, with D possibly being TRBD2 (5 bases). This CDR3 comprises 15 residues. Deletions cut 2 bases from V and 0 bases from J, with 11 bases between. Per germline, CDR1 MNHEY and CDR2 SVGEGT. The CDR3 here is CASSYGGLFSYEQYF. In DNA form, the CDR3 reads TGTGCCAGCAGTTACGGAGGTTTATTCTCCTACGAGCAGTACTTC.

The CDR3 reads CASRVLAGGSYEQYF. The CDR3 DNA sequence: TGTGCCAGCAGAGTACTAGCGGGAGGGTCCTACGAGCAGTACTTC. The chain recombines TRBV27 with TRBJ2-7; 13 bases map to TRBD2. Germline V gene data show CDR1 as MNHEY and CDR2 as SMNVEV (reference sequence). The CDR3 consists of 15 residues. The junction had 3 bases not matched to a gene; V was cut back by 6 bases and J by 1 base.

The gene calls are TRBV9 and TRBJ2-5; no clear D gene. The CDR3 runs 13 residues. CDR1 is SGDLS and CDR2 is YYNGEE in the germline V gene. With 1 base removed from V and 1 base from J, the gap between germline ends came to 5 bases. The CDR3 region is CASSVSVQETQYF. CDR3 nucleotide sequence: TGTGCCAGCAGCGTAAGCGTCCAAGAGACCCAGTACTTC. The entire variable domain, with the rest obtained from reference TRBV9 and TRBJ2-5, is as follows: DSGVTQTPKHLITATGQRVTLRCSPRSGDLSVYWYQQSLDQGLQFLIQYYNGEERAKGNILERFSAQQFPDLHSELNLSSLELGDSALYFCASSVSVQETQYFGPGTRLLVL.

J is TRBJ2-7 and V is TRBV6-4; TRBD2 aligns across 8 bases. CDR1 is MRHNA and CDR2 is SNTAGT in the germline V gene. J gave up 6 bases and V 7 bases, and 14 bases lay outside the gene matches. The CDR3 loop spans 15 amino acids. The CDR3 is CASTGRGRPPGEQYF. The CDR3 DNA is TGTGCCAGCACCGGTCGCGGGAGGCCTCCTGGCGAGCAGTACTTC.

The chain is built from TRBV3-1 (or the pseudogene TRBV3-2) and TRBJ1-4; D perhaps matches TRBD1 (6 bases). This CDR3 comprises 14 residues. In germline, CDR1 is LGHDT, CDR2 YNNKEL (reference sequence). The germline V and J ends were trimmed by 0 bases and 10 bases, with 12 bases remaining between them. CDR3 sequence (DNA): TGTGCCAGCAGCCAAGAACAGGGCAGAGGAAAACTGTTTTTT. Protein product: CASSQEQGRGKLFF.

This chain uses TRBV6-5 with TRBJ1-3, with 7 positions matching TRBD1. Trimming removed 6 bases from V and 0 bases from J; junction bases left unmatched: 5. CDR1 MNHEY and CDR2 SVGAGI come from the germline V gene. The CDR3 has 15 amino acids. CDR3 nucleotides: TGTGCCAGCAGGTCCCGGGACAGCTCTGGAAACACCATATATTTT. Translating gives CASRSRDSSGNTIYF.

The chain recombines TRBV28 with TRBJ2-7, with TRBD2 identical over 14 bases. Germline V gene sequence: CDR1 MDHEN, CDR2 SYDVKM. The V segment lost 1 base and the J segment 6 bases; nucleotides outside the gene matches: 5. The CDR3 loop spans 16 amino acids. In DNA, the CDR3 is TGTGCCAGCAGTTTATCGGGACTAGCGGGAGTCGTCGAGCAGTACTTC. It codes for CASSLSGLAGVVEQYF.

The gene calls are TRBV7-2 and TRBJ1-2; the D gene is possibly TRBD1 (6 bases). In germline, CDR1 is SGHTA, CDR2 FQGNSA. The V gene lost 5 bases and the J gene lost 7 bases, with 14 bases spanning the gap. This CDR3 comprises 13 residues. The CDR3 coding sequence is TGTGCCAGCAGCCAGACAGGAGGTGGTGGCTACACCTTC. It yields the protein CASSQTGGGGYTF. Full variable domain (missing parts from reference TRBV7-2 and TRBJ1-2): GAGVSQSPSNKVTEKGKDVELRCDPISGHTALYWYRQSLGQGLEFLIYFQGNSAPDKSGLPSDRFSAERTGGSVSTLTIQRTQQEDSAVYLCASSQTGGGGYTFGSGTRLTVV.

The V gene is TRBV19, the J gene TRBJ1-5; the match to TRBD1 covers 7 bases. The V gene end was trimmed by 6 bases and the J gene end by 6 bases; junction bases not matched to a gene: 11. Germline CDR1 reads LNHDA; CDR2 reads SQIVND (reference sequence). CDR3 size: 15 residues. The CDR3 DNA reads as TGTGCCAGTAGGGTCGAACAGGGGAGTGGTCAGCCCCAGCATTTT. Protein: CASRVEQGSGQPQHF.

This sequence joins TRBV6-1 and TRBJ1-4; TRBD1 agrees at 7 bases. CDR3 length equals 12 residues. CDR1 is MNHNS and CDR2 is SASEGT in the germline V gene. V lost 3 bases, J lost 8 bases, and 0 bases stayed unmatched. The CDR3 here is CASSETGEKLFF. The DNA for the CDR3 is TGTGCCAGCAGTGAGACAGGGGAAAAACTGTTTTTT.

The rearrangement joins TRBV6-2 or TRBV6-3 to TRBJ1-1, with 7 bases fitting TRBD1. V trimming: 4 bases; J trimming: 4 bases; junction bases outside the gene matches: 9. The CDR3 spans 15 residues. Germline lookup yields CDR1 MNHEY and CDR2 SVGEGT. The CDR3, as DNA: TGTGCCAGCAGTTCGCCTCCGACAGGGAGCACTGAAGCTTTCTTT. Translating gives CASSSPPTGSTEAFF.

The chain is built from TRBV11-3 and TRBJ2-5; D gene ambiguous. The length of the CDR3 is 14 residues. The V gene lost 1 base and the J gene lost 1 base, with 7 bases spanning the gap. Germline assignment: CDR1 SGHNT and CDR2 YENEEA. The CDR3: CASSLGLSQETQYF. In DNA form, the CDR3 reads TGTGCCAGCAGCTTAGGACTCTCCCAAGAGACCCAGTACTTC.

The V call is TRBV19, the J call TRBJ1-1; weak D call: TRBD1 (6 bases). The CDR3 is 15 residues long. V lost 3 bases and J lost 2, with 13 bases in between. From germline, CDR1 is LNHDA and CDR2 SQIVND (reference sequence). CDR3 in DNA: TGTGCCAGTAGTATTCAGGGGCTCGGAAACACTGAAGCTTTCTTT. As protein: CASSIQGLGNTEAFF.